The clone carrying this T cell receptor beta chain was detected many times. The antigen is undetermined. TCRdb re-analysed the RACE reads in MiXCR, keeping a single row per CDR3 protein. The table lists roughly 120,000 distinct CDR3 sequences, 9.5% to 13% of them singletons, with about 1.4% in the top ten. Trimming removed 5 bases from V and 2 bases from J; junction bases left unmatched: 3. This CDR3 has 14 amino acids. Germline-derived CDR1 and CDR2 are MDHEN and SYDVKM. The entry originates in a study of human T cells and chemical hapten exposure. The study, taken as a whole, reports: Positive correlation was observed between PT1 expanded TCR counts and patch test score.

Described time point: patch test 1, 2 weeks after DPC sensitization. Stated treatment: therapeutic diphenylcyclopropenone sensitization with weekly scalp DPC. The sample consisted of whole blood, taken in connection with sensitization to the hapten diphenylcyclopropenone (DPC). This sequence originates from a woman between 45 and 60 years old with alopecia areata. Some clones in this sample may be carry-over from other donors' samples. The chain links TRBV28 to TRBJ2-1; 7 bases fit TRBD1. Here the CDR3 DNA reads TGTGCCAGCAGTCCTCAGGGGGCCTACAATGAGCAGTTCTTC. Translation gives CASSPQGAYNEQFF.